This TCR beta chain was profiled in a study of blood T cell repertoires in COVID-19 (dated by TCRdb to about 2020). Turning to the overall study: Samples from collaborators originated in the United States, Italy and Spain and spanned both the acute and convalescent phases of COVID-19. The material from the prospective study consisted of cDNA or gDNA derived from T cells, B-cell-depleted T cells, or PBMCs. The dataset comprised deeply sampled blood TCRbeta repertoires from subjects exposed to, actively infected with, or recovered from COVID-19. A freely available public database, intended as a resource for researchers studying the immune response to SARS-CoV-2, is where the repertoires were released. Samples came from the ongoing ImmuneRACE study (first 160 participants) plus 1,254 subjects from 6 global collaborators. The sample metadata nearly always contained a de-identified subject ID, COVID-19 status, age in years and sex. Where available, HLA class I and class II types were taken from metadata supplied by the sample provider and were not determined by assay-based typing.

TCRbeta CDR3 regions were amplified from genomic DNA using the immunoSEQ Assay, a bias-controlled multiplex PCR. The study's own analysis went as follows. The number of nucleated cells in each sample was estimated by amplification of reference gene primers within the assay. To quantify the absolute abundance of each unique TCRbeta CDR3 rearrangement, sequence reads were collapsed and filtered. For each sample, productive Simpson clonality was calculated as the square root of Simpson's diversity index over productive rearrangements. In its TCRdb copy, this immuneACCESS table keeps in-frame sequences only and misses some clones. Where compared with another copy, unresolved V genes explain less than half of these, and the others have no known cause. The D gene and trimming were derived from the DNA, and the V and J assignments and clone size from that table. The sample has roughly 80,000 clones on record, around 80% of them singletons. The leading ten clones occupy 4.5% to 7% of the sample.

A word on this clone: Its antigen is not yet known. One base away there is no much larger clone; base qualities are not given.

The full study reports these points: The amount of clinical and demographic metadata varied by source and participant and was provided uncurated.

Whole blood was collected in K2EDTA tubes by collaborating institutions according to the institutions' own protocols. For TCRbeta analysis, collaborators shipped samples in one of three forms: frozen whole blood, isolated PBMCs, or DNA extracted from either of those sample types. This clonotype was obtained from a man in his 60s with active or convalescent COVID-19. Sequenced material: peripheral blood.

The CDR3 sequence is CASSPGAIGTDTQYF. The DNA sequence follows: TGTGCCAGCAGCCCAGGGGCGATTGGCACAGATACGCAGTATTTT. The chain is encoded by TRBV7-3 joined to TRBJ2-3; 6 matching bases give a weak D call of TRBD1. The germline V gene gives CDR1 as SGHTA and CDR2 as FQGTGA. The germline ends are 13 bases apart after V is trimmed by 5 bases and J by 1 base. The CDR3 sequence holds 15 residues, the cysteine and phenylalanine included. Only the CDR3 region is kept as DNA, spanning 45 bases read in frame from base 1.